This TCR beta chain was documented in a study of human T cells and chemical hapten exposure. At the level of the study: Variability of per-sample TCR yields stemmed mainly from small differences in pooled library volume. General study findings and limits: DPC sensitization produced no change in TCRs with frequency above 1 in 1000.

Germline lookup yields CDR1 MNHEY and CDR2 SVGEGT. The CDR3 covers 14 residues. Trimming removed 10 bases at V and 1 base at J, with 16 bases between. This clonotype has more than one count but fewer than ten. Its antigen is not known. Single cDNA molecules in the library carried unique molecular identifiers attached during preparation. Per the original methods: Individual samples carried between about 23,224 and 750,000 TCRs, with about 88,000 as the median. Using its own MiXCR run on the RACE reads, TCRdb lists one record per CDR3 protein. The V and J calls here are based on TCRdb, not the publication. This sample carries 28,000 or so distinct CDR3 sequences, 6.5% to 8.5% of them seen once, and the ten largest clones take 9.9%. Time point indicated: healthy volunteer bleed at 2 weeks. Total RNA was isolated from unfractionated whole blood.

Sequencing was done on a sample of whole blood. This receptor was obtained from a human donor in good health. Some clones in this sample may be carry-over from other donors' samples. The chain uses TRBV6-2 or TRBV6-3 and TRBJ1-1; D is possibly TRBD1 (6 bases). CDR3 in amino acids: CATTEDSGNTEAFF. Here the CDR3 DNA reads TGTGCCACCACAGAGGACAGCGGGAACACTGAAGCTTTCTTT.